One sample yielded the 4 T cell receptor beta chains listed below, sequenced in a study of cytomegalovirus exposure and HLA in healthy donors. Both 60 Vbeta primers and 13 Jbeta primers went into the PCR. Method: immunoSEQ multiplex PCR; TCRdb's copy keeps in-frame clones and lacks some. The table includes approximately 150,000 clones, roughly four fifths detected once. What was sequenced was PBMCs. The receptor set was obtained from a man aged 60-69 years in good health and CMV-seronegative.

This chain connects TRBV14 to TRBJ2-1; D is uncertain. The CDR3 loop spans 15 amino acids. Deletions cut 4 bases from V and 0 bases from J, with 10 bases between. Germline CDR1 SGHDN, CDR2 FVKESK. CDR3 coding DNA: TGTGCCAGCAGCCGAATACGGAGCTCCTACAATGAGCAGTTCTTC. Translation: CASSRIRSSYNEQFF.

This chain uses TRBV27 with TRBJ2-3; D not resolved. The CDR3 is 14 residues long. CDR1 MNHEY and CDR2 SMNVEV come from the germline V gene (reference sequence). With 1 base removed from V and 7 bases from J, the gap between germline ends came to 12 bases. DNA for the CDR3: TGTGCCAGCAGTTTATACGTTGGAGTTTATACGCAGTATTTT. It is translated as CASSLYVGVYTQYF.

The chain joins TRBV9 to TRBJ2-1; the D gene is possibly TRBD1 (6 bases). The CDR3 consists of 15 residues. Germline loops: CDR1 SGDLS, CDR2 YYNGEE. V dropped 4 bases and J dropped 2 bases, with 13 bases sitting between them. The CDR3 nucleotides are TGTGCCAGCAGCACCCGACAGGTCCCCTACAATGAGCAGTTCTTC. As protein: CASSTRQVPYNEQFF.

This clone has a handful of counts. The chain links TRBV6-5 to TRBJ1-2; D is perhaps TRBD1 (6 bases). Trimming removed 5 bases at V and 4 bases at J, with 14 bases between. CDR3 size: 14 residues. Germline V gene data show CDR1 as MNHEY and CDR2 as SVGAGI. The CDR3 protein is CASSAGASGYGYTF. The DNA of the CDR3 is TGTGCCAGCAGTGCAGGGGCCAGCGGCTATGGCTACACCTTC.